The 25 T cell receptor beta chains listed next were all sequenced from one sample in a study of T cells in Graves' hyperthyroidism and ophthalmopathy. Amplification of TCR beta CDR3 regions was performed using RNA transcripts as template. HTBI primers were the set used in a first-round RT-PCR of the TCR CDR3. TCRdb independently ran MiXCR on the multiplex PCR reads; one entry per CDR3 protein. The data show about 500,000 distinct CDR3 sequences, with around 15% seen just once and 15% to 20% held by the top ten. The sequenced sample consisted of blood. Every receptor here comes from a woman under 30 with Graves' hyperthyroidism.

This clonotype was picked up many times. This chain connects TRBV5-1 to TRBJ1-4, with a possible D match to TRBD1 (6 bases). The CDR3 loop spans 15 amino acids. CDR1 and CDR2 from the germline V gene are SGHRS and YFSETQ. V was pared by 0 bases and J by 4 bases, with 10 bases between. This CDR3 reads CASSLETGGNEKLFF. DNA for the CDR3: TGCGCCAGCAGCTTGGAGACAGGCGGTAATGAAAAACTGTTTTTT.

This clonotype has a count of ten or more. The V and J genes are TRBV5-1 and TRBJ2-7; D perhaps matches TRBD1 (6 bases). Trimming took off 0 bases at V and 1 base at J, with 17 bases between the two ends. CDR1 is SGHRS, CDR2 YFSETQ, per germline. This CDR3 is 17 amino acids long. CDR3: CASSLATGQLISYEQYF. In DNA form, the CDR3 reads TGCGCCAGCAGCTTGGCAACGGGACAACTTATATCCTACGAGCAGTACTTC.

This clonotype was detected a few times. CDR3 coding DNA: TGTGCCAGCAGAACCTCAGAAGAGACCCAGTACTTC. Encoded protein: CASRTSEETQYF. The rearrangement links TRBV7-9 to TRBJ2-5; D is unresolved. Trimming left V 6 bases short and J 3 bases short, with 8 bases between. CDR3 size: 12 residues. Germline assignment: CDR1 SEHNR and CDR2 FQNEAQ (reference sequence).

This clonotype has at least ten counts. The rearrangement links TRBV7-2 to TRBJ2-5, with 7 bases lining up with TRBD2. This CDR3 contains 14 residues. J was trimmed by 4 bases and V by 5 bases; bases with no gene match: 7. Germline-derived CDR1 and CDR2 are SGHTA and FQGNSA. The CDR3 is CASSAIAGGETQYF. DNA for the CDR3: TGTGCCAGCAGCGCGATAGCGGGTGGAGAGACCCAGTACTTC.

The rearrangement uses TRBV14 and TRBJ1-1, with 7 nucleotides matching TRBD1. With 1 base clipped from V and 3 bases from J, the junction kept 8 bases outside the gene matches. Germline CDR1 is SGHDN and CDR2 is FVKESK. The CDR3 extends over 16 amino acids. DNA of the CDR3: TGTGCCAGCAGCCAAGGAGCGAGGGGGCGTGACACTGAAGCTTTCTTT. Translation gives CASSQGARGRDTEAFF. Drawing the rest from reference TRBV14 and TRBJ1-1, the complete variable domain is EAGVTQFPSHSVIEKGQTVTLRCDPISGHDNLYWYRRVMGKEIKFLLHFVKESKQDESGMPNNRFLAERTGGTYSTLKVQPAELEDSGVYFCASSQGARGRDTEAFFGQGTRLTVV.

This rearrangement joins TRBV19 to TRBJ2-5; TRBD2 matches at 7 bases. The V segment lost 3 bases and the J segment 5 bases; nucleotides outside the gene matches: 12. Germline loops: CDR1 LNHDA, CDR2 SQIVND (reference sequence). The CDR3 loop spans 16 amino acids. The CDR3 is CASSISSAGVGETQYF. The CDR3 nucleotides read TGTGCCAGTAGTATTTCGTCGGCGGGAGTGGGTGAGACCCAGTACTTC.

This chain joins TRBV18 and TRBJ1-6, with 7 bases identical to TRBD1. Trimming cost V 6 bases and J 7 bases; bases outside gene matches: 3. The CDR3 covers 13 residues. Germline-derived CDR1 and CDR2 are KGHSH and LQKENI. CDR3 bases: TGTGCCAGCTCGACAGGGAAGAATTCACCCCTCCACTTT. Translating it yields CASSTGKNSPLHF.

In this sample, this clonotype turned up a few times. The rearrangement uses TRBV30 and TRBJ1-5; D possibly corresponds to TRBD1 (6 bases). Trimming pared 2 bases from V and 4 bases from J, leaving 9 bases between. CDR3 length equals 13 residues. In germline, CDR1 is GTSNPN, CDR2 SVGIG (reference sequence). The CDR3 nucleotides read TGTGCCTGGAGTACCAGGGGAAATCAGCCCCAGCATTTT. Amino acid sequence: CAWSTRGNQPQHF. Looking up the rest from reference TRBV30 and TRBJ1-5 gives the full variable domain: SQTIHQWPATLVQPVGSPLSLECTVEGTSNPNLYWYRQAAGRGLQLLFYSVGIGQISSEVPQNLSASRPQDRQFILSSKKLLLSDSGFYLCAWSTRGNQPQHFGDGTRLSIL.

This clonotype was observed many times. CDR3 region: CASSYSSGGLYGETQYF. DNA of the CDR3: TGTGCCAGCAGTTACTCTAGCGGGGGCTTATATGGGGAGACCCAGTACTTC. This rearrangement joins TRBV6-5 to TRBJ2-5, with TRBD2 matching 9 bases. The germline gives CDR1 MNHEY, CDR2 SVGAGI. This CDR3 region has 17 residues. The V and J ends lost 0 bases and 5 bases, in that order; junction bases with no gene match: 10.

This clonotype has more than one count but fewer than ten. The chain combines TRBV11-2 with TRBJ2-3, with 14 bases fitting TRBD2. Unmatched junction bases numbered 3, after V lost 4 bases and J lost 0 bases. Germline CDR1 and CDR2: SGHAT and FQNNGV. This CDR3 has 17 residues. The CDR3 loop reads CASSSRTSGGSTDTQYF. The DNA for the CDR3 is TGTGCCAGCAGCTCCAGGACTAGCGGGGGGAGCACAGATACGCAGTATTTT.

This clonotype was observed many times. The rearrangement joins TRBV6-2 or TRBV6-3 to TRBJ1-2, with D maybe TRBD1 (6 bases). Per germline, CDR1 MNHEY and CDR2 SVGEGT. This CDR3 is built from 16 residues. V was shortened by 7 bases and J by 7 bases, with 25 bases between the two germline ends. CDR3 DNA sequence: TGTGCCAGCATCCACAGGGACTCCCGCCGCGCCGGTGGCTACACCTTC. Protein: CASIHRDSRRAGGYTF.

The chain uses TRBV20-1 and TRBJ2-5; D may correspond to TRBD1 or TRBD2 (5 bases each). V lost 5 bases, J lost 5 bases, and 12 bases lay in between. The CDR3 consists of 12 residues. Germline assignment: CDR1 DFQATT and CDR2 SNEGSKA (reference sequence). The CDR3 coding sequence is TGCAGTGCTGGGGACCTTAGGGAGACCCAGTACTTC. Translation: CSAGDLRETQYF.

This clonotype was recorded a few times. The chain carries TRBV6-6 and TRBJ2-2, with D tentatively TRBD1 (6 bases). There are 15 residues in the CDR3. Trimming pared 2 bases from V and 3 bases from J, leaving 10 bases between. Per germline, CDR1 MNHNY and CDR2 SVGAGI (reference sequence). The chain's CDR3 is CASSYKGVYTGELFF. The CDR3, as DNA: TGTGCCAGCAGTTACAAGGGGGTCTACACCGGGGAGCTGTTTTTT.

This clonotype has ten or more counts. The V and J genes are TRBV11-2 and TRBJ1-1, with 7 bases aligning to TRBD1. Germline CDR1 reads SGHAT; CDR2 reads FQNNGV. The CDR3 length is 14 residues. Trimming removed 5 bases from V and 4 bases from J; junction bases left unmatched: 7. The CDR3: CASSMTGSGTEAFF. Written as DNA, the CDR3 is TGTGCCAGCAGCATGACAGGGTCGGGCACTGAAGCTTTCTTT.

The chain is built from TRBV20-1 and TRBJ1-2, with D possibly matching TRBD1 (5 bases). The CDR3 length is 13 residues. The V gene lost 5 bases and the J gene lost 3 bases, with 13 bases spanning the gap. The germline V gene encodes CDR1 DFQATT and CDR2 SNEGSKA (reference sequence). Here the CDR3 reads CSAPQGLHYGYTF. CDR3 in DNA: TGCAGTGCTCCTCAGGGTTTACACTATGGCTACACCTTC.

This clonotype was seen only once. With a much larger clone just one base away, this may be a read error. The gene calls are TRBV6-1 and TRBJ2-1; TRBD1 might be the D (6 bases). CDR3 size: 13 residues. Looked up from germline, CDR1 is MNHNS and CDR2 is SASEGT. Deletions cut 8 bases from V and 9 bases from J, with 17 bases between. As DNA, the CDR3 is TGTGCCAGCGGTGGGAACAGGGCGGGTGAGCAGTTCTTC. It yields the protein CASGGNRAGEQFF.

This clonotype was detected a few times. The V call is TRBV27, the J call TRBJ1-6, with no clear D. V was clipped by 0 bases and J by 9 bases, with 6 bases between them. Looked up from germline, CDR1 is MNHEY and CDR2 is SMNVEV (reference sequence). The CDR3 totals 13 residues. Here the CDR3 reads CASSLSHSSPLHF. The CDR3 region has the DNA TGTGCCAGCAGTTTATCGCACAGTTCACCCCTCCACTTT.

This clonotype was counted only a few times. This chain joins TRBV24-1 and TRBJ2-5, with 9 bases matching TRBD1. The CDR3 is 18 residues long. Looked up from germline, CDR1 is KGHDR and CDR2 is SFDVKD. Trimming removed 3 bases from V and 2 bases from J; junction bases left unmatched: 12. The DNA for the CDR3 is TGTGCCACCAGTGATCCAAGCCTGGGACAGGGACTTCAAGAGACCCAGTACTTC. This codes for CATSDPSLGQGLQETQYF.

For the CDR3, the DNA is TGTGCCAGCAGTAGAGGACTAGCGGGGCCTCAGGGGGTGCAGTTCTTC. Protein product: CASSRGLAGPQGVQFF. The chain carries TRBV7-2 and TRBJ2-1, with 12 bases identical to TRBD2. Germline trimming cut 6 bases from V and 12 bases from J; bases unmatched to any gene: 15. Per germline, CDR1 SGHTA and CDR2 FQGNSA. CDR3 length equals 16 residues.

This clonotype has just a few counts. The V call is TRBV6-1, the J call TRBJ2-1, with a weak D call TRBD2 (5 bases). V lost 4 bases and J 8 bases, leaving 15 bases between the germline ends. This CDR3 is 14 amino acids long. The germline V gene has CDR1 MNHNS and CDR2 SASEGT. The CDR3 here is CASSASFERYEQFF. CDR3 in DNA: TGTGCCAGCAGTGCCAGCTTCGAGCGGTATGAGCAGTTCTTC.

The table lists this clonotype with many counts. The chain combines TRBV18 with TRBJ2-5; no clear D. This CDR3 comprises 11 residues. V lost 1 base, J lost 5 bases, and 2 bases lay in between. Germline loops: CDR1 KGHSH, CDR2 LQKENI. This CDR3 is CASSPRETQYF. The CDR3 bases are TGTGCCAGCTCACCACGCGAGACCCAGTACTTC.

This clonotype has at least ten counts. The chain couples TRBV18 to TRBJ2-7; D possibly corresponds to TRBD2 (6 bases). Germline loops: CDR1 KGHSH, CDR2 LQKENI. The CDR3 length is 13 residues. V shed 3 bases and J shed 6 bases, with 12 bases lying between them. The CDR3 DNA reads as TGTGCCAGCTCACCCCGACTAGATGGCGAGCAGTACTTC. Its protein product is CASSPRLDGEQYF. Complete variable domain (other parts from reference TRBV18 and TRBJ2-7): NAGVMQNPRHLVRRRGQEARLRCSPMKGHSHVYWYRQLPEEGLKFMVYLQKENIIDESGMPKERFSAEFPKEGPSILRIQQVVRGDSAAYFCASSPRLDGEQYFGPGTRLTVT.

V usage is TRBV4-3 and J usage is TRBJ1-2, with D uncertain. CDR3 length: 15 amino acids. Looked up from germline, CDR1 is LGHNA and CDR2 is YSLEER. Between the trimmed V and J ends, which lost 0 bases and 7 bases, there was a span of 15 bases. The CDR3 sequence: CASSQDFPGPPGYTF. CDR3 bases: TGCGCCAGCAGCCAAGATTTCCCAGGTCCCCCTGGCTACACCTTC.

This clonotype occurred many times. The chain combines TRBV2 with TRBJ1-5; maybe TRBD1 (5 bases). The ends were cut back, 0 bases at V and 1 base at J, with 10 bases in the middle. This CDR3 spans 16 amino acids. The germline CDR1 and CDR2 sequences are SNHLY and FYNNEI. The CDR3 spells CASSEALGASNQPQHF. CDR3 DNA sequence: TGTGCCAGCAGTGAAGCTCTCGGGGCAAGCAATCAGCCCCAGCATTTT.

This clonotype has ten or more counts. This rearrangement joins TRBV6-1 to TRBJ2-7; TRBD1 aligns across 10 bases. V gave up 6 bases and J gave up 7 bases; unmatched junction bases: 12. The CDR3 runs 15 residues. Germline lookup yields CDR1 MNHNS and CDR2 SASEGT. In nucleotides, the CDR3 is TGTGCCAGCAGACCAGCCGACAGGGGGCCGAGGGAGCAGTACTTC. The encoded protein is CASRPADRGPREQYF.